The 5 T cell receptor beta chains below were found in one sample sequenced in a study of blood T cell repertoires in COVID-19. The data were produced by immunoSEQ multiplex PCR, yet TCRdb's version contains in-frame clones alone and is incomplete. The profile shows about 270,000 clones, approximately 91% of them singletons. Material: PBMCs or T cells enriched from blood (not recorded which). The receptors were sampled from a woman in her thirties or forties with acute COVID-19.

The CDR3 DNA reads as TGTGCCAGCAGCTTGGGGGCAGGGGACTATGGCTACACCTTC. Translation: CASSLGAGDYGYTF. The gene calls are TRBV5-4 and TRBJ1-2; D is possibly TRBD1 (6 bases). The germline V gene encodes CDR1 SGHNT and CDR2 YYREEE (reference sequence). V lost 0 bases and J lost 3, with 9 bases in between. CDR3 size: 14 residues.

This clone was observed a handful of times. V and J are TRBV24-1 and TRBJ1-1; D ambiguous. The CDR3 loop spans 11 amino acids. Between the trimmed V and J ends, which lost 3 bases and 10 bases, there was a span of 8 bases. Germline V gene data show CDR1 as KGHDR and CDR2 as SFDVKD. CDR3 in DNA: TGTGCCACCAGTGATCTGCTTAGAGCTTTCTTT. Its protein product is CATSDLLRAFF.

The chain uses TRBV7-8 and TRBJ2-2; TRBD1 matches 7 bases. Germline CDR1 and CDR2: SGHVS and FQNEAQ. CDR3 length equals 14 residues. Trimming at V came to 5 bases and at J to 6 bases, leaving 6 bases not matched to a gene. The CDR3: CASSRDRVSGELFF. In DNA form, the CDR3 reads TGTGCCAGCAGCCGAGACAGGGTCTCCGGGGAGCTGTTTTTT.

V gene TRBV19 combines with J gene TRBJ1-5; 7 nucleotides line up with TRBD1. The ends lost 7 bases at V and 7 bases at J; junction bases unmatched: 10. CDR3 length: 14 residues. The germline CDR1 and CDR2 sequences are LNHDA and SQIVND (reference sequence). CDR3 region: CASTPNSGGQPQHF. DNA for the CDR3: TGTGCCAGTACCCCAAACTCAGGGGGACAGCCCCAGCATTTT.

The CDR3 DNA reads TGTGCCAGCAGCCAAAGGTGGGAGCGGATAAACACCGGGGAGCTGTTTTTT. It specifies CASSQRWERINTGELFF. V and J are TRBV7-2 and TRBJ2-2; D might be TRBD2 (5 bases). Germline-derived CDR1 and CDR2 are SGHTA and FQGNSA. With 5 bases removed from V and 2 bases from J, the gap between germline ends came to 18 bases. The length of the CDR3 is 17 residues.